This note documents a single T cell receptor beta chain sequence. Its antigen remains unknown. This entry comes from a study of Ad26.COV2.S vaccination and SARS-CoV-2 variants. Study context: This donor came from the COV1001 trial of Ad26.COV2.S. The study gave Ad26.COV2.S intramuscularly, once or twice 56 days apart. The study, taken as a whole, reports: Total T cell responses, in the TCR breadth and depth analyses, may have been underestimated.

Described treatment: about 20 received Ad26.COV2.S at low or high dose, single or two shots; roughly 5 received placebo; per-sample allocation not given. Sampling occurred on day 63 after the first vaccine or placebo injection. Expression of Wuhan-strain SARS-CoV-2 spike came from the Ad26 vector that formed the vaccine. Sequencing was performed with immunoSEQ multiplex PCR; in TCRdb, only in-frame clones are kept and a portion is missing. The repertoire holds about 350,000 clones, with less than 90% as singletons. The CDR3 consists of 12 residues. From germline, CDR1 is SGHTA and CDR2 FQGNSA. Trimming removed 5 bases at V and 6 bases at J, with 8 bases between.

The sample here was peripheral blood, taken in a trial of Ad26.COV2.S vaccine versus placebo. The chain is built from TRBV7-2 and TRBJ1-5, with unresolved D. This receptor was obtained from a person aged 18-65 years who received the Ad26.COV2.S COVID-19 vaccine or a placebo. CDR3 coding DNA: TGTGCCAGCAGCCCCCCGGGTCAGCCCCAGCATTTT. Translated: CASSPPGQPQHF.